Listed here are 3 T cell receptor beta chains from one sample, sequenced in a study of blood T cell repertoires in COVID-19. Sequencing was performed with immunoSEQ multiplex PCR; in TCRdb, only in-frame clones are kept and a portion is missing. The sample shows over 300,000 clones, 85% of them seen only once. Sequenced sample: peripheral blood. All receptors derive from a human donor in a cohort sampled during active COVID-19.

This chain uses TRBV6-2 or TRBV6-3 with TRBJ2-5; TRBD1 matches at 10 bases. The CDR3 length is 15 residues. The germline CDR1 and CDR2 sequences are MNHEY and SVGEGT. V was pared by 2 bases and J by 5 bases, with 5 bases of the junction left unmatched. DNA of the CDR3: TGTGCCAGCAGTTACCTGGACAGGGGGGGGGAGACCCAGTACTTC. This sequence encodes CASSYLDRGGETQYF.

The V and J genes are TRBV30 and TRBJ1-4, with D possibly matching TRBD1 (5 bases). Per the germline V gene, CDR1 is GTSNPN and CDR2 is SVGIG (reference sequence). The CDR3 spans 14 residues. CDR3 in DNA: TGTGCAACTCTTAGTGGACACCTTAATGAAAAACTGTTTTTT. Translation gives CATLSGHLNEKLFF.

The chain combines TRBV4-1 with TRBJ2-2, with D possibly TRBD2 on 5 matching bases. This CDR3 comprises 14 residues. Germline assignment: CDR1 MGHRA and CDR2 YSYEKL. V gave up 4 bases and J gave up 7 bases, with 13 bases separating them. The CDR3: CASSPSGVYGELFF. CDR3 coding DNA: TGCGCCAGCAGCCCCTCCGGGGTTTACGGGGAGCTGTTTTTT.